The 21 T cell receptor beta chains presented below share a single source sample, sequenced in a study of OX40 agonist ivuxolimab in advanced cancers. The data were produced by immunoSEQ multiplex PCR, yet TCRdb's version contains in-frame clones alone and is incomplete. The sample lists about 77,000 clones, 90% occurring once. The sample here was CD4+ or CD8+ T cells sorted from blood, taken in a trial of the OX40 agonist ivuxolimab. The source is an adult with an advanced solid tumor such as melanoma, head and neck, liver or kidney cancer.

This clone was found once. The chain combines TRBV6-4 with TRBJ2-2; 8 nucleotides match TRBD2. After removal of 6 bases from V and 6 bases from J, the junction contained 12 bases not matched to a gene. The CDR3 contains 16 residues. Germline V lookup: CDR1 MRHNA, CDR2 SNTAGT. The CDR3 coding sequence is TGTGCCAGCAGACCTAGGGGACTAGTCACGGCCGGGGAGCTGTTTTTT. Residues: CASRPRGLVTAGELFF.

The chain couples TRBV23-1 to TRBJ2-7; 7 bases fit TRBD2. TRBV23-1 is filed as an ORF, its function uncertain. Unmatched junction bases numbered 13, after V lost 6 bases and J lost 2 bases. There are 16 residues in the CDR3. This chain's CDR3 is CASSLILKRGAYEQYF. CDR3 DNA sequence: TGCGCCAGCAGCCTGATATTAAAGCGGGGAGCCTACGAGCAGTACTTC.

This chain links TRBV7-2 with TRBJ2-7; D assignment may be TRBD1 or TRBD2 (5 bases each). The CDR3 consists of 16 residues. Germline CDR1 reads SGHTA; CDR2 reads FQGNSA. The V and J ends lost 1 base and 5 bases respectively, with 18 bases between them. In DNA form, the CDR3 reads TGTGCCAGCAGCTTAGGGGGGTCGGGACCGGGGAACGAGCAGTACTTC. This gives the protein CASSLGGSGPGNEQYF.

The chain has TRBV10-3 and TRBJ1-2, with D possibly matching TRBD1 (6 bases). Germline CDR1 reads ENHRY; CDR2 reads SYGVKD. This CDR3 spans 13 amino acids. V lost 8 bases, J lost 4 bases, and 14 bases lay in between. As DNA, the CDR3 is TGTGCCATCGCCCTCGGGACACTCTATGGCTACACCTTC. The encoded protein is CAIALGTLYGYTF.

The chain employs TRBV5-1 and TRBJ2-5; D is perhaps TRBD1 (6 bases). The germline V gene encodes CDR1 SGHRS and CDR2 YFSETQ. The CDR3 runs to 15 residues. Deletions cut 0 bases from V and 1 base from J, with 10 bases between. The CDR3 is CASSLGGQTQETQYF. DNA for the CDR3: TGCGCCAGCAGCTTGGGAGGACAGACCCAAGAGACCCAGTACTTC.

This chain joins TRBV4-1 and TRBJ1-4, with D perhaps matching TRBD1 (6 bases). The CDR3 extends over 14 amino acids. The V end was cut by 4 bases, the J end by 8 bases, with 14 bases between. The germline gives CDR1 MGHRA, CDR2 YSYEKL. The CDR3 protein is CASSLLTGLEKLFF. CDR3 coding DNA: TGCGCCAGCAGCCTACTAACAGGGCTCGAAAAACTGTTTTTT.

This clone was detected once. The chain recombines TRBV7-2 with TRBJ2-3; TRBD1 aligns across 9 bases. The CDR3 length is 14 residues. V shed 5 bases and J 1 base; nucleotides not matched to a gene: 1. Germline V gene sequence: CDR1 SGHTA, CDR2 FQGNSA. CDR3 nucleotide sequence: TGTGCCAGCAGCAGGGACAGGGGCACAGATACGCAGTATTTT. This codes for CASSRDRGTDTQYF.

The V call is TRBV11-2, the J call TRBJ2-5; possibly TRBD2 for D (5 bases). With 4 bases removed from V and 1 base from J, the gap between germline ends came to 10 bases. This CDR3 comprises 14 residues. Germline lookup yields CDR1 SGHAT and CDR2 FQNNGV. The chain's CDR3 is CASSWTGIQETQYF. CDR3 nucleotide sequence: TGTGCCAGCAGCTGGACGGGAATCCAAGAGACCCAGTACTTC.

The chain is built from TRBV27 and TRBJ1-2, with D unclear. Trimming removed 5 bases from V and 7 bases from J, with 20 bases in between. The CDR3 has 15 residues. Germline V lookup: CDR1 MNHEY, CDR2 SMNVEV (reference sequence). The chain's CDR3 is CASSLRLGRVGGYTF. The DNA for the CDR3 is TGTGCCAGCAGTCTACGTCTCGGGAGGGTTGGTGGCTACACCTTC.

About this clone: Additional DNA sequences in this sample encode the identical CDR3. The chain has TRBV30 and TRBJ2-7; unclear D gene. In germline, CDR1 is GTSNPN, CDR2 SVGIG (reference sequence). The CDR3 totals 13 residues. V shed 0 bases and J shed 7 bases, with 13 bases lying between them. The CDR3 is CAWSVQNGVEQYF. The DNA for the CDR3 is TGTGCCTGGAGTGTACAGAATGGGGTGGAGCAGTACTTC.

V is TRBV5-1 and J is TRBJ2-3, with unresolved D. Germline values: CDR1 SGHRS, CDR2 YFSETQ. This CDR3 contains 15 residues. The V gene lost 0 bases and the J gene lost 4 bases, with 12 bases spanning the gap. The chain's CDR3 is CASSLAPLGADTQYF. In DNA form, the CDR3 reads TGCGCCAGCAGCTTGGCCCCTCTGGGCGCAGATACGCAGTATTTT.

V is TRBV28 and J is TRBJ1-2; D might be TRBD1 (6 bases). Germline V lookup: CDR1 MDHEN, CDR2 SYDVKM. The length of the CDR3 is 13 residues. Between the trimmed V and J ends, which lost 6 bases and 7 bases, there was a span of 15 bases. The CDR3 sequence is CASRDAGGGGYTF. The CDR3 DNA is TGTGCCAGCAGGGACGCGGGAGGGGGTGGCTACACCTTC.

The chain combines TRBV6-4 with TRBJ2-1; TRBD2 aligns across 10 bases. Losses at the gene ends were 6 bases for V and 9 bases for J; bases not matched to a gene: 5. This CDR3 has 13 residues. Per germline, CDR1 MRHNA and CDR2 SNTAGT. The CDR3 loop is CASSSLAGGEQFF. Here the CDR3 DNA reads TGTGCCAGCAGCTCCTTAGCGGGGGGTGAGCAGTTCTTC.

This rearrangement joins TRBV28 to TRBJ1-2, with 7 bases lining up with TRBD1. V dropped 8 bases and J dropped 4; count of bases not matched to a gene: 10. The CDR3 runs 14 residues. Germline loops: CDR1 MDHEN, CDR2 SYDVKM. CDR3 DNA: TGTGCCAGCCGCACGGCGGAGGGGGCCTATGGCTACACCTTC. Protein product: CASRTAEGAYGYTF.

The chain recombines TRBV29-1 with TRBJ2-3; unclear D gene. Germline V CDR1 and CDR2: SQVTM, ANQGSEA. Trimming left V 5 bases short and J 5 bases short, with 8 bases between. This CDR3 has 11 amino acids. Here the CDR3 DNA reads TGCAGCGTTTTTTACGGAGATACGCAGTATTTT. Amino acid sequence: CSVFYGDTQYF.

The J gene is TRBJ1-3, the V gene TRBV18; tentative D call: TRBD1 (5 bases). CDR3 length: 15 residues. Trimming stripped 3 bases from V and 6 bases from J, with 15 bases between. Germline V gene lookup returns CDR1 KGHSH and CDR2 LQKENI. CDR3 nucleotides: TGTGCCAGCTCACCGGGACCGATCCCTGAAAACACCATATATTTT. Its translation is CASSPGPIPENTIYF.

The CDR3 loop reads CATSFSGDSTDTQYF. The DNA for the CDR3 is TGTGCCACCAGTTTTTCCGGGGATAGCACAGATACGCAGTATTTT. J is TRBJ2-3 and V is TRBV15, with D maybe TRBD2 (5 bases). This CDR3 comprises 15 residues. V dropped 6 bases and J dropped 0 bases, with 13 bases sitting between them. Germline CDR1 and CDR2: LNHNV and YYDKDF (reference sequence).

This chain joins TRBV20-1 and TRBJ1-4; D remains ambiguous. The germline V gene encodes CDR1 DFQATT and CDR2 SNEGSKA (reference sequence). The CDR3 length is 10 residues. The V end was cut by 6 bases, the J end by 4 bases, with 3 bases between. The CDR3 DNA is TGCAGTGCCTTTAATGAAAAACTGTTTTTT. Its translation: CSAFNEKLFF.

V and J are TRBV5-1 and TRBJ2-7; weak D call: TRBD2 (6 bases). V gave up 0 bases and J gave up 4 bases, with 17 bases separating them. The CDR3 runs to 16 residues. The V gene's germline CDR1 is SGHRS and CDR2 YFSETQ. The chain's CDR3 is CASSLAPGLGDYEQYF. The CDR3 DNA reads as TGCGCCAGCAGCTTGGCCCCGGGACTGGGGGATTACGAGCAGTACTTC. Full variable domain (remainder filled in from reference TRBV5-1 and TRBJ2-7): KAGVTQTPRYLIKTRGQQVTLSCSPISGHRSVSWYQQTPGQGLQFLFEYFSETQRNKGNFPGRFSGRQFSNSRSEMNVSTLELGDSALYLCASSLAPGLGDYEQYFGPGTRLTVT.

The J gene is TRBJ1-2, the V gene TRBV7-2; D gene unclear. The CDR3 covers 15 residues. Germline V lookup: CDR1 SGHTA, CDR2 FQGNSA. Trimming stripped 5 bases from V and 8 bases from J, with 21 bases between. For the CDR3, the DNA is TGTGCCAGCAGCCCGAGTGTTTTGGTCGAGCCCGGCTACACCTTC. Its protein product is CASSPSVLVEPGYTF.

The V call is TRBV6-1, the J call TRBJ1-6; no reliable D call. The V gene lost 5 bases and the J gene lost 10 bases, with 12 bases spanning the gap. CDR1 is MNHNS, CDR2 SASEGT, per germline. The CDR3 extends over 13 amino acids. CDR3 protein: CASSFILKSPLHF. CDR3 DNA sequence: TGTGCCAGCAGTTTCATATTGAAGTCACCCCTCCACTTT.